The 28 T cell receptor beta chains listed next were all sequenced from one sample in a study of CD8 T cells in Susac syndrome. Reverse transcription of roughly 0.45 to 1 ug RNA was carried out with random hexamers. From the immunoSEQ multiplex PCR reads, TCRdb called clonotypes with MiXCR, one entry per CDR3 protein. The sample includes 330,000 or so distinct CDR3 sequences, almost 85% of them seen just once. The sequenced material came from CD8+ T cells from PBMCs. The receptor source for this set is a human donor with multiple sclerosis.

The chain employs TRBV2 and TRBJ2-7, with D perhaps matching TRBD1 (5 bases). V lost 8 bases and J lost 2, with 10 bases in between. The CDR3 covers 12 residues. From germline, CDR1 is SNHLY and CDR2 FYNNEI. The CDR3: CASDSYTYEQYF. CDR3 DNA: TGTGCCAGCGACAGTTACACCTACGAGCAGTACTTC.

This chain uses TRBV12-5 with TRBJ2-3, with TRBD2 identical over 12 bases. CDR1 is LGHNT and CDR2 is FRNRAP in the germline V gene. The CDR3 is 14 amino acids. With V trimmed by 6 bases and J by 5 bases, 3 bases remained unmatched. CDR3 bases: TGTGCTAGTGGCACGGGACTAGCGGGAGATACGCAGTATTTT. This sequence encodes CASGTGLAGDTQYF.

The chain links TRBV3-1 to TRBJ1-3; 7 nucleotides line up with TRBD1. Per the germline V gene, CDR1 is LGHDT and CDR2 is YNNKEL (reference sequence). The CDR3 loop spans 15 amino acids. With 4 bases clipped from V and 4 bases from J, the junction kept 7 bases outside the gene matches. CDR3 coding DNA: TGTGCCAGCAGCCTACTACAGGGGCAAGGAAACACCATATATTTT. It translates to CASSLLQGQGNTIYF.

The gene calls are TRBV4-3 and TRBJ1-4; no definite D call. The length of the CDR3 is 16 residues. Trimming left V 0 bases short and J 8 bases short, with 16 bases between. Germline loops: CDR1 LGHNA, CDR2 YSLEER. The CDR3 DNA is TGCGCCAGCAGCCAAGACCGGGTGAAGGGCGGCGAAAAACTGTTTTTT. Translated, it gives CASSQDRVKGGEKLFF.

The chain employs TRBV5-1 and TRBJ1-1, with a tentative D call TRBD1 (5 bases). In germline, CDR1 is SGHRS, CDR2 YFSETQ. The CDR3 consists of 15 residues. The V end lost 0 bases, the J end lost 3 bases, and 12 bases lay between the germline ends. CDR3 DNA: TGCGCCAGCAGCTTGGAAAGTCAGACAGACACTGAAGCTTTCTTT. It translates to CASSLESQTDTEAFF.

V is TRBV12-3 or TRBV12-4 and J is TRBJ2-1, with D tentatively TRBD2 (5 bases). Deletions cut 5 bases from V and 5 bases from J, with 13 bases between. This CDR3 spans 14 amino acids. Written as DNA, the CDR3 is TGTGCCAGCAGTATTTCGGACTCTAACAATGAGCAGTTCTTC. Translating gives CASSISDSNNEQFF.

This sequence joins TRBV6-1 and TRBJ2-7; 11 positions agree with TRBD2. Germline assignment: CDR1 MNHNS and CDR2 SASEGT. The CDR3 is 15 amino acids. The trim removed 6 bases at V and 3 bases at J, leaving 7 bases unmatched. CDR3 nucleotides: TGTGCCAGCAGCTGGGGACTAGCGGTAGACTACGAGCAGTACTTC. It codes for CASSWGLAVDYEQYF.

This clonotype was found once. The chain combines TRBV12-3 or TRBV12-4 with TRBJ1-2, with D perhaps TRBD1 (6 bases). Trimming took 0 bases from V and 6 from J, leaving 8 bases between them. The CDR3 totals 13 residues. In DNA form, the CDR3 reads TGTGCCAGCAGTTTAGCGCAGGGGAATGGCTACACCTTC. Translation: CASSLAQGNGYTF.

The CDR3 region has the DNA TGTGCCAGCAGCCCCTTTGGAAAGGAAGAGACCCAGTACTTC. Protein sequence: CASSPFGKEETQYF. V and J are TRBV11-1 and TRBJ2-5; D is unresolved. The length of the CDR3 is 14 residues. Trimming removed 5 bases from V and 3 bases from J, with 13 bases in between. The germline CDR1 and CDR2 sequences are SGHAT and FQDESV (reference sequence).

The chain combines TRBV28 with TRBJ1-2, with D possibly TRBD1 on 5 matching bases. This CDR3 has 15 residues. With 7 bases removed from V and 3 bases from J, the gap between germline ends came to 18 bases. Germline V gene data show CDR1 as MDHEN and CDR2 as SYDVKM. In DNA form, the CDR3 reads TGTGCCAGCACCCTTTCTCCGGGGCGACACTATGGCTACACCTTC. Translation gives CASTLSPGRHYGYTF.

The chain links TRBV5-6 to TRBJ2-7; the match to TRBD1 covers 8 bases. The CDR3 is made up of 12 amino acids. Germline assignment: CDR1 SGHDT and CDR2 YYEEEE. Losses at the gene ends were 5 bases for V and 6 bases for J; bases not matched to a gene: 4. As DNA, the CDR3 is TGTGCCAGCAGTTTCCAGGGGGCCGAGCAGTACTTC. It specifies CASSFQGAEQYF.

CDR3: CACRAPGSYTEAFF. CDR3 sequence (DNA): TGTGCCTGTAGGGCCCCAGGATCATACACTGAAGCTTTCTTT. V usage is TRBV7-9 and J usage is TRBJ1-1; D unclear. Germline CDR1 is SEHNR and CDR2 is FQNEAQ (reference sequence). CDR3 length: 14 amino acids. V gave up 11 bases and J gave up 3 bases, with 19 bases separating them. The variable domain in full, with the rest retrieved from reference TRBV7-9 and TRBJ1-1, is DTGVSQNPRHKITKRGQNVTFRCDPISEHNRLYWYRQTLGQGPEFLTYFQNEAQLEKSRLLSDRFSAERPKGSFSTLEIQRTEQGDSAMYLCACRAPGSYTEAFFGQGTRLTVV.

The chain recombines TRBV4-3 with TRBJ2-1, with 11 bases identical to TRBD1. This CDR3 comprises 17 residues. The V and J ends lost 1 base and 6 bases, in that order; junction bases with no gene match: 8. Germline lookup yields CDR1 LGHNA and CDR2 YSLEER. CDR3 sequence reads: CASSQGGGGTGGNEQFF. The CDR3 nucleotides are TGCGCCAGCAGCCAAGGGGGTGGCGGGACAGGGGGCAATGAGCAGTTCTTC.

This clonotype occurred once. This chain uses TRBV7-9 with TRBJ2-7, with D perhaps matching TRBD2 (5 bases). The CDR3 covers 15 residues. Germline assignment: CDR1 SEHNR and CDR2 FQNEAQ (reference sequence). Trimming shortened V by 2 bases and J by 1 base, and 12 bases separated the two germline ends. CDR3 protein: CASSLLGGGSYEQYF. The CDR3 DNA sequence: TGTGCCAGCAGCTTATTGGGTGGAGGATCCTACGAGCAGTACTTC. Supplemented by reference TRBV7-9 and TRBJ2-7, the full variable domain reads DTGVSQNPRHKITKRGQNVTFRCDPISEHNRLYWYRQTLGQGPEFLTYFQNEAQLEKSRLLSDRFSAERPKGSFSTLEIQRTEQGDSAMYLCASSLLGGGSYEQYFGPGTRLTVT.

The CDR3 sequence: CASSSAPDWTQETQYF. As DNA, the CDR3 is TGTGCCAGCAGTTCCGCCCCGGACTGGACGCAAGAGACCCAGTACTTC. The chain carries TRBV27 and TRBJ2-5; weak D call: TRBD2 (5 bases). This CDR3 spans 16 amino acids. Germline V lookup: CDR1 MNHEY, CDR2 SMNVEV (reference sequence). V lost 4 bases, J lost 2 bases, and 17 bases lay in between.

V gene TRBV19 combines with J gene TRBJ1-2; D call uncertain. This CDR3 contains 12 residues. Trimming removed 5 bases at V and 0 bases at J, with 4 bases between. Germline values: CDR1 LNHDA, CDR2 SQIVND (reference sequence). In nucleotides, the CDR3 is TGTGCCAGTAGTTGGACTAACTATGGCTACACCTTC. Amino acids: CASSWTNYGYTF.

V gene TRBV6-2 or TRBV6-3 combines with J gene TRBJ2-7; D might be TRBD1 (6 bases). V lost 6 bases and J lost 4, with 19 bases in between. Germline assignment: CDR1 MNHEY and CDR2 SVGEGT. This CDR3 has 15 amino acids. The CDR3 DNA sequence: TGTGCCAGCAGCCCAACTCGAGGGGGTTGGTACGAGCAGTACTTC. Translating gives CASSPTRGGWYEQYF.

This chain uses TRBV6-5 with TRBJ2-7; 10 positions agree with TRBD2. Germline CDR1 reads MNHEY; CDR2 reads SVGAGI. Losses at the gene ends were 5 bases for V and 3 bases for J; bases not matched to a gene: 16. CDR3 length: 18 residues. The CDR3 sequence is CASSNYRDPSGSGYEQYF. The CDR3, as DNA: TGTGCCAGCAGTAACTACAGGGACCCTAGCGGGAGTGGCTACGAGCAGTACTTC.

CDR3 amino acids: CASSLPDRLSYEQYF. The CDR3 DNA follows: TGTGCCAGCAGTTTACCGGACAGGCTCTCCTACGAGCAGTACTTC. The chain couples TRBV28 to TRBJ2-7; 7 nucleotides agree with TRBD1. After removal of 2 bases from V and 0 bases from J, the junction contained 4 bases not matched to a gene. The CDR3 consists of 15 residues. The germline CDR1 and CDR2 sequences are MDHEN and SYDVKM.

V is TRBV7-9 and J is TRBJ2-3; D call uncertain. CDR3 length equals 14 residues. The V gene lost 1 base and the J gene lost 4 bases, with 9 bases spanning the gap. Germline V gene data show CDR1 as SEHNR and CDR2 as FQNEAQ (reference sequence). CDR3 residues: CASSLGGWADTQYF. Written as DNA, the CDR3 is TGTGCCAGCAGCTTAGGGGGTTGGGCAGATACGCAGTATTTT.

The chain joins TRBV10-3 to TRBJ2-1; D possibly corresponds to TRBD2 (5 bases). V lost 2 bases and J lost 8, with 16 bases in between. Germline CDR1 and CDR2: ENHRY and SYGVKD. The CDR3 has 15 residues. CDR3 nucleotides: TGTGCCATCAGTGAGATCACCCGGGGAGAGGATGAGCAGTTCTTC. This sequence encodes CAISEITRGEDEQFF.

The chain links TRBV12-3 or TRBV12-4 to TRBJ2-3; possibly TRBD1 for D (6 bases). The CDR3 contains 15 residues. V dropped 5 bases and J dropped 4 bases, with 16 bases sitting between them. In DNA form, the CDR3 reads TGTGCCAGCAGTACGGGACACCCCTCGGCAGATACGCAGTATTTT. This translates into CASSTGHPSADTQYF.

The chain is built from TRBV25-1 and TRBJ1-3, with TRBD1 matching 9 bases. The CDR3 runs to 16 residues. After removal of 3 bases from V and 4 bases from J, the junction contained 7 bases not matched to a gene. Germline V gene data show CDR1 as MGHDK and CDR2 as SYGVNS. In DNA form, the CDR3 reads TGTGCCAGCAGTGAGCCTACAGGGGGCGCCGGAAACACCATATATTTT. Amino acids: CASSEPTGGAGNTIYF.

V usage is TRBV5-4 and J usage is TRBJ1-1, with TRBD1 matching over 7 bases. The length of the CDR3 is 11 residues. CDR1 is SGHNT and CDR2 is YYREEE in the germline V gene (reference sequence). CDR3 coding DNA: TGTGCATGCAGGGGGGGCACTGAAGCTTTCTTT. It translates to CACRGGTEAFF.

The chain joins TRBV28 to TRBJ1-1, with 7 bases lining up with TRBD1. Losses at the gene ends were 1 base for V and 3 bases for J; bases not matched to a gene: 5. The CDR3 totals 15 residues. Germline lookup yields CDR1 MDHEN and CDR2 SYDVKM. CDR3 coding DNA: TGTGCCAGCAGTTTATTCGACAGGGAGGACACTGAAGCTTTCTTT. Translated, it gives CASSLFDREDTEAFF.

The sample holds a few counts of this clonotype. The genes are TRBV28 and TRBJ2-7; D ambiguous. Deletions cut 5 bases from V and 2 bases from J, with 16 bases between. The CDR3 contains 15 residues. Germline V gene data show CDR1 as MDHEN and CDR2 as SYDVKM. CDR3 residues: CASSPLETVPYEQYF. The CDR3 coding sequence is TGTGCCAGCAGTCCCCTCGAGACGGTCCCCTACGAGCAGTACTTC.

The rearrangement links TRBV19 to TRBJ2-1, with TRBD2 matching over 10 bases. Per germline, CDR1 LNHDA and CDR2 SQIVND (reference sequence). The CDR3 runs to 17 residues. V was clipped by 3 bases and J by 2 bases; unmatched bases: 7. CDR3 in amino acids: CASSIRTSGSTYNEQFF. The CDR3 bases are TGTGCCAGTAGTATTAGGACTAGCGGTTCTACCTACAATGAGCAGTTCTTC.

J is TRBJ1-1 and V is TRBV28; possible D gene TRBD1, 5 bases. V was cut by 0 bases and J by 0 bases, with 8 bases left in between. This CDR3 region has 15 residues. Germline V lookup: CDR1 MDHEN, CDR2 SYDVKM. CDR3 in amino acids: CASSLWTALNTEAFF. The CDR3 coding sequence is TGTGCCAGCAGTTTATGGACAGCATTGAACACTGAAGCTTTCTTT. Complete variable domain (other parts from reference TRBV28 and TRBJ1-1): DVKVTQSSRYLVKRTGEKVFLECVQDMDHENMFWYRQDPGLGLRLIYFSYDVKMKEKGDIPEGYSVSREKKERFSLILESASTNQTSMYLCASSLWTALNTEAFFGQGTRLTVV.